The T cell receptor (beta chain) described here comes from a study of CD8+CD57+ T cells in acquired aplastic anemia. All sequencing subjects had displayed CD8+CD57+ cell expansion on flow cytometry. CDR1 LNHDA and CDR2 SQIVND come from the germline V gene (reference sequence). The CDR3 consists of 13 residues. V lost 6 bases, J lost 2 bases, and 10 bases lay in between. This clonotype has a count of ten or more. Its antigen is not known. The template used for profiling TCR beta VDJ and CDR3 was genomic DNA. TCRdb independently ran MiXCR on the reads; one entry per CDR3 protein. The sample consists of just over 150,000 distinct CDR3 sequences, 45% to 55% of them appearing once. The study, taken as a whole, reports: Common to patients and controls were 25 to 30 CD8+ CDR3 sequences.

Sequencing was done on a sample of sorted CD4+, CD8+, or CD8+CD57+ T cells (not recorded which) from PBMCs. The rearrangement joins TRBV19 to TRBJ1-2; D is unclear. The TCR sequence derives from a human donor with aplastic anemia. CDR3: CASSLTENYGYTF. CDR3 nucleotide sequence: TGTGCCAGTAGCCTGACTGAGAACTATGGCTACACCTTC.